The source of this T cell receptor (beta chain) is a study of blood T cell repertoires in COVID-19. Overall study context: T cells, B-cell-depleted T cells, or PBMCs supplied cDNA or gDNA.

The germline CDR1 and CDR2 sequences are SGHTA and FQGNSA. The length of the CDR3 is 14 residues. V lost 5 bases and J 1 base, leaving 11 bases between the germline ends. The data were produced by immunoSEQ multiplex PCR, yet TCRdb's version contains in-frame clones alone and is incomplete. The data show roughly 250,000 clones, around four fifths seen once. Specimen: peripheral blood. This TCR was recovered from a woman in her seventies with acute or convalescent COVID-19. The chain has TRBV7-2 and TRBJ1-1; possible D gene TRBD1, 5 bases. DNA of the CDR3: TGTGCCAGCAGCGTGACTGGACAGAACACTGAAGCTTTCTTT. Translating gives CASSVTGQNTEAFF.